These T cell receptor beta chains were read from a single sample in a study of long-term antiretroviral therapy in people with HIV. Repertoires were generated with immunoSEQ multiplex PCR, while TCRdb's copy carries only in-frame clones and drops some. The sample yields around 23,000 clones, under 85% seen once. Sequenced here: unsorted PBMCs, sampled 0.5 years before starting antiretroviral therapy. Receptors were obtained from a man aged 35 to 55 with HIV. The CDR3 runs from the conserved cysteine through the conserved F or W. Each record gives: J gene, V gene, D gene, CDR3 protein. The D gene is left open where the match is weak.

J gene: TRBJ2-7
V gene: TRBV7-9
D gene: TRBD2
CDR3 protein: CASSKRSKAGVHEQYF

J gene: TRBJ1-1
V gene: TRBV28
D gene: NA
CDR3 protein: CASSSLPRQVTNTEAFF

J gene: TRBJ2-1
V gene: TRBV6-5
D gene: TRBD2
CDR3 protein: CASSRGLAGSNEQFF

J gene: TRBJ2-7
V gene: TRBV11-1
D gene: NA
CDR3 protein: CASSLSWGENEQYF

J gene: TRBJ1-2
V gene: TRBV5-5
D gene: NA
CDR3 protein: CASSLATATLLGGYTF

J gene: TRBJ1-5
V gene: TRBV10-3
D gene: NA
CDR3 protein: CAISSGGALGQPQHF

J gene: TRBJ2-7
V gene: TRBV21-1
D gene: NA
CDR3 protein: CASSRRIRYEQYF

J gene: TRBJ1-6
V gene: TRBV6-1
D gene: TRBD1
CDR3 protein: CASRDRFGGALHF

J gene: TRBJ1-3
V gene: TRBV4-3
D gene: NA
CDR3 protein: CASSQARISGNTIYF

J gene: TRBJ1-5
V gene: TRBV4-1
D gene: NA
CDR3 protein: CASSQADGSNQPQHF

J gene: TRBJ1-2
V gene: TRBV27
D gene: TRBD1
CDR3 protein: CASSTTTGAYGYTF

J gene: TRBJ2-1
V gene: TRBV11-1
D gene: NA
CDR3 protein: CASSLGLYNEQFF

J gene: TRBJ1-1
V gene: TRBV4-1
D gene: TRBD1
CDR3 protein: CASSQDRGVEAFF

J gene: TRBJ1-6
V gene: TRBV28
D gene: NA
CDR3 protein: CASSLKIEGRSYNSPLHF

J gene: TRBJ2-7
V gene: TRBV5-1
D gene: NA
CDR3 protein: CASSLRGGEQYF

J gene: TRBJ1-2
V gene: TRBV7-9
D gene: NA
CDR3 protein: CASSSGESHYGYTF

J gene: NA
V gene: TRBV20-1
D gene: NA
CDR3 protein: CSARETYEQYF

J gene: TRBJ1-2
V gene: TRBV2
D gene: NA
CDR3 protein: CASLLLTGNSGYTF

J gene: TRBJ1-2
V gene: TRBV28
D gene: NA
CDR3 protein: CASSLSRGSGGYTF